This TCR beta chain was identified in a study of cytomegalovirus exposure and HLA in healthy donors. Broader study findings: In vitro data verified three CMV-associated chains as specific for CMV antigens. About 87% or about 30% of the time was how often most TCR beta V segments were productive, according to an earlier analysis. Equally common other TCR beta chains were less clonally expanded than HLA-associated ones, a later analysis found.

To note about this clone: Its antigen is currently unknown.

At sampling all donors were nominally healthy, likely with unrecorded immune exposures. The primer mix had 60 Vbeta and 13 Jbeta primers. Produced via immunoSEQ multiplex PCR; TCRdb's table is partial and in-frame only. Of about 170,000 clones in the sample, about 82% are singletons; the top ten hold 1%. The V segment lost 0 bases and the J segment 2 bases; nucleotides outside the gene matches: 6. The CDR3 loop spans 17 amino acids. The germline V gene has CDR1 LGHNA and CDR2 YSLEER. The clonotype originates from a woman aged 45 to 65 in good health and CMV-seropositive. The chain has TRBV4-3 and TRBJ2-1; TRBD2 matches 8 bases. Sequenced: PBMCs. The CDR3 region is CASSQEFTGGPYNEQFF. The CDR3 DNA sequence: TGCGCCAGCAGCCAAGAATTTACGGGGGGGCCCTACAATGAGCAGTTCTTC.